This TCR beta chain was sequenced during a study of blood T cells in healthy people across ages. General study results and limits: TCR beta diversity correlated strongly with naive T cell percentage. Without sorted subsets, naive and antigen-experienced compartments could not be conclusively compared. The CMV status of each donor remained undetermined, and this could have confounded shifts in expanded clonotypes.

The use of a sample-barcoded 5' primer and a J-beta primer mix characterized a second PCR of about 7 to 12 cycles. Each CDR3 protein is one row after TCRdb ran MiXCR on the 5' RACE reads. Here the sample spans fewer than 2,000,000 distinct CDR3 sequences, around 40% being singletons. With V trimmed by 1 base and J by 7 bases, 12 bases remained unmatched. This CDR3 region has 15 residues. From germline, CDR1 is SQVTM and CDR2 ANQGSEA. Notes on this clonotype: Its cognate antigen is unknown.

Each sample gave at least 7 million isolated PBMCs. The sample comprised blood. The sequence derives from a human donor in good health. V is TRBV29-1 and J is TRBJ2-7, with TRBD1 matching over 8 bases. For the CDR3, the DNA is TGCAGCGTTGAAGCCCGACAGGGGCCCTACAATGAGCAGTACTTC. Its protein is CSVEARQGPYNEQYF.